This TCR beta chain was captured in a study of T cells in Graves' hyperthyroidism and ophthalmopathy. Trimming took 1 base from V and 2 from J; bases not matched to a gene: 4. Germline CDR1 is LNHDA and CDR2 is SQIVND (reference sequence). CDR3 size: 16 residues. Broader study findings: Researchers found most expanded thyroid clonotypes above 0.001 in blood as well.

In its sample, this clonotype was seen many times. Its antigen remains unidentified. From RNA transcripts, TCR beta CDR3 regions were amplified. The TCR CDR3 was amplified in a first-round RT-PCR using the HTBI primer set. TCRdb fed the multiplex PCR reads into MiXCR, producing one record per CDR3 protein. The sample includes some 440,000 distinct CDR3 sequences, 15% to 17% of them seen just once. The sample consisted of blood. This chain connects TRBV19 to TRBJ2-5, with 10 bases matching TRBD2. This TCR came from a woman between 18 and 29 years old with Graves' hyperthyroidism. In DNA form, the CDR3 reads TGTGCCAGTAGTATAGTAATAGCGGGGGGACAAGAGACCCAGTACTTC. Protein sequence: CASSIVIAGGQETQYF.